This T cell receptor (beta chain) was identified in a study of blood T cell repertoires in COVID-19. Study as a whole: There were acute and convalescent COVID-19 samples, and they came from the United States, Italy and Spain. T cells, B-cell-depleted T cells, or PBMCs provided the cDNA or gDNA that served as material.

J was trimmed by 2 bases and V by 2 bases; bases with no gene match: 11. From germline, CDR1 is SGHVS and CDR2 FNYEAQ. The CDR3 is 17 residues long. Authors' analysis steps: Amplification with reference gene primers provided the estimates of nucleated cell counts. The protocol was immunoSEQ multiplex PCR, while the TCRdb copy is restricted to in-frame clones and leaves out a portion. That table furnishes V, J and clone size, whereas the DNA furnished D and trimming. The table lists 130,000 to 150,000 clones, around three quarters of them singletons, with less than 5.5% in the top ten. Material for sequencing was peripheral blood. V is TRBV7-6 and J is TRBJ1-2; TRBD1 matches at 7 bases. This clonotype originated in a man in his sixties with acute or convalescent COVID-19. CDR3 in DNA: TGTGCCAGCAGCTTAACCTCCCGGGACAGTGGCAACTATGGCTACACCTTC. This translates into CASSLTSRDSGNYGYTF.